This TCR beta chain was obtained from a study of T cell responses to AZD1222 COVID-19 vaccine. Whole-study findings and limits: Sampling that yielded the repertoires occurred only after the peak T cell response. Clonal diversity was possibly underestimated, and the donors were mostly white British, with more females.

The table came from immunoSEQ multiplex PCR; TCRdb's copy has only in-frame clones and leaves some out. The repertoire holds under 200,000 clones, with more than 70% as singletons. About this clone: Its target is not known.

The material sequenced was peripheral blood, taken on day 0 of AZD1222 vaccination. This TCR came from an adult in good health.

The CDR3 is CASSPSGEYSNQPQHF. The CDR3 coding sequence is TGTGCCAGCAGCCCTAGTGGAGAATATAGCAATCAGCCCCAGCATTTT. The chain uses TRBV9 and TRBJ1-5; D unresolved. The germline V gene has CDR1 SGDLS and CDR2 YYNGEE. The CDR3 is 16 residues long. Trimming cost V 4 bases and J 0 bases, with 14 bases left between them.